This entry describes one TCR beta chain. The data stem from a study of blood T cell repertoires in COVID-19. Overall study: Spain, Italy and the United States supplied samples that represented acute and convalescent COVID-19. T cells, B-cell-depleted T cells, or PBMCs supplied cDNA or gDNA.

As processed by the authors: Reference gene primers were amplified, and this amplification served to estimate nucleated cell counts. Measured with immunoSEQ multiplex PCR; TCRdb has only the in-frame clones, and not every one. V, J and clone size are taken as reported in that table, and D and trimming were inferred from the DNA itself. The sample lists around 110,000 clones, about 88% occurring once. Sequencing was performed on peripheral blood. The receptor comes from a man in his forties or fifties with acute or convalescent COVID-19.

The CDR3 bases are TGTGCCAGCAGCCCGGGACAGGGTGGCAAAAACATTCAGTACTTC. This sequence encodes CASSPGQGGKNIQYF. The rearrangement uses TRBV3-1 (or the pseudogene TRBV3-2) and TRBJ2-4; 9 nucleotides match TRBD1. The CDR3 runs to 15 residues. Germline CDR1 LGHDT, CDR2 YNNKEL (reference sequence). V dropped 4 bases and J dropped 3; count of bases not matched to a gene: 4.